This T cell receptor (beta chain) was identified in a study of T cells in Graves' hyperthyroidism and ophthalmopathy (dated by TCRdb to the late 2010s). Background for the entire study: Peripheral blood samples were taken at the time of initial diagnosis, prior to any treatment. TCR Vbeta CDR3 sequencing of 120 to 150 peripheral blood samples (43 ophthalmopathy, 75 to 85 hyperthyroidism and around 17 progressor patients) is reported in the paper. TCR V-J signatures able to tell the groups apart were searched for in a discovery cohort of some 97 patients, of whom roughly 42 had Graves' ophthalmopathy and 57 had stable Graves' hyperthyroidism. After blood sampling, hyperthyroidism patients were treated with methimazole at a starting dose of 30 mg daily, and ophthalmopathy patients were treated with high-dose intravenous methylprednisolone. Whether ophthalmopathy could be predicted prospectively was tested in an independent validation cohort made up of 18 hyperthyroidism patients plus 17 patients who later progressed to ophthalmopathy. The 95 to 100 discovery patients were randomly divided into training and test sets at a 7:3 ratio. Thyroid tissue and blood T-cell repertoires from six Graves' hyperthyroidism patients were also compared in the study. What the research found in general, with its limitations: Blood samples also contained most of the expanded thyroid clonotypes (frequency above 0.001), which suggests that blood repertoires may reflect thyroid immune responses. In validation, the model predicted progression to ophthalmopathy a median of 6.5 months before onset, with about 71% sensitivity and roughly 72% specificity. In cross-validation, a model built on a 13 V-J signature told ophthalmopathy apart from stable hyperthyroidism with approximately 90% sensitivity and around 81% specificity, and in testing the same model reached 80%/75%. Sample size was not statistically predetermined, and investigators were not blinded to group allocation.

Stable Graves' hyperthyroidism was defined as the absence of progression to ophthalmopathy over 18 months of follow-up. Hyperthyroidism patients were aged 18 to 65 years and newly diagnosed, with disease duration of less than 2 months. Exclusion was applied to patients with uncontrolled infections, other autoimmune diseases, pregnancy or lactation. Clinical symptoms, serum thyroxine and TRAb, thyroid ultrasound, and orbital computed tomography formed the basis for the diagnoses. PBMCs were separated from roughly 9.3 ml of fresh peripheral blood using Ficoll-Paque density gradient centrifugation. Total RNA was extracted with Trizol reagent, and quality was checked on an Agilent 2100 Bioanalyzer. The TCR beta CDR3 regions were amplified from RNA transcripts. For the first round of RT-PCR on the TCR CDR3, the HTBI primer set was used together with the Qiagen OneStep RT-PCR kit. A second multiplex PCR round built the libraries, followed by size selection and purification. Paired-end sequencing of the libraries was performed with 100 bp reads on an Illumina HiSeq2000. Regarding the original processing steps: SOAPnuke was used to process the raw data, with reads discarded if the reads contained adapters or uncalled bases, had a mean Phred below 15, or lacked an exact constant-primer or identifier match. COPE v1.2.5 was used to merge high-quality paired reads, and clonotypes were defined as unique nucleotide sequences. MiTCR v1.1 was used to align clonotypes to the IMGT TRBV, TRBD and TRBJ reference segments. Only V-J combinations with frequency above 0.0001, covering 99.2% of repertoires, were analysed. The TCS score was defined as F50 (clonal expansion) divided by E x V (chaos), with BLOSUM62-based TCRdist calculated between CDR3 peptides within each V-J. Welch's t-statistics and random forest reduced roughly 540 V-J features to 10 to 15, which were used in a naive Bayes classifier (R e1071). The public sequencing data were trimmed at Q25 with fastp and processed into clonotypes with MiXCR by TCRdb, which kept only in-frame beta chains. Identical CDR3 protein sequences are pooled into one entry, listed with their most common genes and DNA. These V and J calls originate from TCRdb's pipeline instead of the authors' own analysis. A total of approximately 400,000 distinct CDR3 sequences appear in this sample, just under 25% of them only once. The ten largest clones represent roughly 70% of the sample.

In the case of this clonotype: Its antigen is currently not known. No base qualities exist here, and no much larger clone lies one base off it.

The clonotype was recovered from a man in his fifties or sixties with Graves' hyperthyroidism. The sequenced sample was blood.

At the DNA level, the sequence is TGCAGCGTTGCTGGGAGTGCGAATTCACCCCTCCACTTT. Protein translation: CSVAGSANSPLHF. Recombination linked TRBV29-1 to TRBJ1-6, with no D gene named confidently. From the cysteine through the phenylalanine, the CDR3 covers 13 amino acids. Kept here is only the CDR3 DNA, which spans 39 bases and is read in frame from base 1. For CDR1 and CDR2, the germline V gene lists SQVTM and ANQGSEA. V lost 4 bases and J lost 7 bases; the stretch between them is 11 bases long.